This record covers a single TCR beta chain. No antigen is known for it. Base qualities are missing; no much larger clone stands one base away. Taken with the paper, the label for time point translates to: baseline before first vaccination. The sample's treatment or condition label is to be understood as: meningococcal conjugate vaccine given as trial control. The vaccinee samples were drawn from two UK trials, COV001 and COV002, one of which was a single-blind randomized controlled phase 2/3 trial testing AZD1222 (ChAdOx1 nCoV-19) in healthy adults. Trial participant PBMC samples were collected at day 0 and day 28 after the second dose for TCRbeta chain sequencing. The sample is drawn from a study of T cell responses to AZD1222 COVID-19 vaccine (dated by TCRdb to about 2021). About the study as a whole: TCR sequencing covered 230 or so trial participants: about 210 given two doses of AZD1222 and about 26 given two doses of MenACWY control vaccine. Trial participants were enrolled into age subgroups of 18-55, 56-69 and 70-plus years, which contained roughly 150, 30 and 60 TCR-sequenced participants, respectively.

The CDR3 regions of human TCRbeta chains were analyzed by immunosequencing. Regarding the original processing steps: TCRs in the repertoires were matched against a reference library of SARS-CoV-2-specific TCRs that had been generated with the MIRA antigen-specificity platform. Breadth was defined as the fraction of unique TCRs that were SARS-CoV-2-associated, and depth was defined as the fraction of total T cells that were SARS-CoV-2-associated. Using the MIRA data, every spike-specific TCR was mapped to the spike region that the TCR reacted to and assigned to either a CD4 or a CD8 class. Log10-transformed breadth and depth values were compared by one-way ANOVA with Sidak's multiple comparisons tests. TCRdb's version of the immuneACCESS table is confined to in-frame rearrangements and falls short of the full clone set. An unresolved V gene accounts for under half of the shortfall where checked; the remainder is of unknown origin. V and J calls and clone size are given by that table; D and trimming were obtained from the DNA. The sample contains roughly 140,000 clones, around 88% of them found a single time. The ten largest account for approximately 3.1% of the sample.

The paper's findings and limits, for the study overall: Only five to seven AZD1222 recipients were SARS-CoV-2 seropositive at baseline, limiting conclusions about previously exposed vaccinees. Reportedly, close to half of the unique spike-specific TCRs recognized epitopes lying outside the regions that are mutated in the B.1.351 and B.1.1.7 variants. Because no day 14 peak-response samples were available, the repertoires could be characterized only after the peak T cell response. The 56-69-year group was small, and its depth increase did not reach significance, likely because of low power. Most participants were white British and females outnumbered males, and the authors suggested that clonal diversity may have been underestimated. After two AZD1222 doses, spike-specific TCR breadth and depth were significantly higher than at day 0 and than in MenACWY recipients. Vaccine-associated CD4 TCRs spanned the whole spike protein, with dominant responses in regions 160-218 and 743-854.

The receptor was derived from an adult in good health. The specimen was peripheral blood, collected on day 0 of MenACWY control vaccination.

The sequenced DNA is TGTGCCAGTAGTAGTGTTTCCTACAATGAGCAGTTCTTC. The resulting protein is CASSSVSYNEQFF. The chain links TRBV19 with TRBJ2-1; no D gene is confidently identified. The germline V gene (reference sequence) provides CDR1 LNHDA and CDR2 SQIVND. V and J lose 4 bases and 1 base, and a span of 5 bases separates them. The cysteine opens and the phenylalanine closes a CDR3 of 13 amino acids. The sequence is cut down to CDR3 DNA, 39 bases in frame from base 1.